Listed below are T cell receptor beta chains from one sample, sequenced in a study of blood T cell repertoires in COVID-19. This table comes from immunoSEQ multiplex PCR, and its TCRdb copy is limited to in-frame clones, with some not included. The table lists 440,000 or so clones, about 91% of them singletons, with around 1.5% in the top ten. The source material was peripheral blood. These receptor sequences come from a woman aged 35 to 49 with COVID-19, enrolled during active disease. The CDR3 runs from the conserved cysteine through the conserved F or W. The D gene is left open where the match is weak. Clone size is shown for a subset of rows, as once, few, many or a class of expanded clone.

TRBJ1-2,.,.,TRBV6-5,CASSSRLYGYTF,TGTGCCAGCAGTTCTCGTCTCTATGGCTACACCTTC
TRBJ1-2,.,.,TRBV7-9,CASSTTGYYGYTF,TGTGCCAGCAGCACAACAGGTTACTATGGCTACACCTTC
TRBJ2-1,.,TRBD2,TRBV7-9,CASSLAAGGPNEQFF,TGTGCCAGCAGCTTAGCAGCGGGAGGGCCCAATGAGCAGTTCTTC
TRBJ1-1,few,.,TRBV27,CASSLFPGTEAFF,TGTGCCAGCAGTTTATTTCCGGGGACTGAAGCTTTCTTT
TRBJ1-1,.,TRBD1,TRBV5-1,CASSSSTGFANTEAFF,TGCGCCAGCAGCTCCTCGACAGGGTTCGCGAACACTGAAGCTTTCTTT
TRBJ2-7,once,TRBD2,TRBV7-6,CASSLAVELAGGYAYEQYF,TGTGCCAGCAGCTTAGCGGTTGAACTAGCGGGGGGCTATGCCTACGAGCAGTACTTC
TRBJ1-4,.,TRBD1,TRBV7-9,CASSSRDRVGNEKLFF,TGTGCCAGCAGCTCCCGGGACAGGGTGGGGAATGAAAAACTGTTTTTT
TRBJ1-1,.,TRBD1,TRBV30,CAWSVGSGQGSAEAFF,TGTGCCTGGAGTGTGGGCTCCGGACAGGGTTCGGCTGAAGCTTTCTTT
TRBJ2-3,once,.,TRBV19,CAVTNQDTQYF,TGTGCCGTTACTAACCAGGATACGCAGTATTTT
TRBJ2-2,.,TRBD2,TRBV18,CASSLSGGPTGELFF,TGTGCCAGCTCACTTTCGGGAGGGCCGACCGGGGAGCTGTTTTTT
TRBJ1-2,.,.,TRBV19,CASSIGGSIVYGYTF,TGTGCCAGTAGTATCGGGGGGTCGATAGTCTATGGCTACACCTTC
TRBJ2-5,.,.,TRBV18,CASSPPGVETQYF,TGTGCCAGCTCACCCCCGGGAGTGGAGACCCAGTACTTC
TRBJ2-7,.,.,TRBV2,CASSDHREGNYEQYF,TGTGCCAGCAGTGATCACAGGGAGGGGAACTACGAGCAGTACTTC
TRBJ1-3,.,TRBD1,TRBV5-8,CASSLEGRGHGNTIYF,TGTGCCAGCAGCTTGGAGGGAAGGGGGCATGGAAACACCATATATTTT
TRBJ2-7,.,.,TRBV10-2,CARGGDRGEQYF,TGCGCCAGAGGGGGGGATCGGGGCGAGCAGTACTTC
TRBJ1-3,.,.,TRBV9,CASSVRGDSAGNTIYF,TGTGCCAGCAGCGTCCGGGGGGATTCGGCTGGAAACACCATATATTTT
TRBJ2-2,.,TRBD2,TRBV2,CASSPEWLAGANTGELFF,TGTGCCAGCAGCCCCGAGTGGCTAGCGGGCGCGAACACCGGGGAGCTGTTTTTT
TRBJ2-3,.,TRBD2,TRBV5-4,CASSLAKTSGVSTDTQYF,TGTGCCAGCAGCTTGGCCAAGACTAGCGGGGTTAGCACAGATACGCAGTATTTT
TRBJ2-2,.,.,TRBV4-3,CASSQVVNREPGELFF,TGCGCCAGCAGCCAAGTAGTAAACAGGGAGCCCGGGGAGCTGTTTTTT
TRBJ2-2,.,.,TRBV2,CASSVDYTGELFF,TGTGCCAGCAGTGTTGACTACACCGGGGAGCTGTTTTTT
TRBJ2-1,once,TRBD2,TRBV5-1,CASSWGLAGHNEQFF,TGCGCCAGCAGCTGGGGACTAGCGGGGCACAATGAGCAGTTCTTC
TRBJ2-2,.,TRBD2,TRBV4-3,CASSQELSGGAGELFF,TGCGCCAGCAGCCAAGAACTCAGTGGGGGGGCCGGGGAGCTGTTTTTT
TRBJ2-5,.,.,TRBV11-2,CASSSLGGGETQYF,TGTGCCAGCAGCTCCCTTGGCGGGGGCGAGACCCAGTACTTC
TRBJ2-5,.,.,TRBV5-4,CASSPRGGGYGETQYF,TGTGCCAGCAGCCCACGAGGTGGGGGGTATGGCGAGACCCAGTACTTC
TRBJ1-1,.,.,TRBV4-2,CASSQGLSGLTGTEAFF,TGTGCCAGCAGCCAAGGTCTCTCCGGGCTGACGGGGACTGAAGCTTTCTTT
TRBJ1-4,.,.,TRBV4-2,CASIESPVTTNEKLFF,TGTGCCAGCATCGAATCACCGGTAACAACTAATGAAAAACTGTTTTTT
TRBJ1-2,.,.,TRBV29-1,CSVAQGGGSYGYTF,TGCAGCGTTGCACAGGGCGGTGGATCCTATGGCTACACCTTC
TRBJ2-5,few,.,TRBV25-1,CASSESRVGETQYF,TGTGCCAGCAGTGAGTCTCGCGTCGGAGAGACCCAGTACTTC
TRBJ2-1,.,TRBD2,TRBV11-3,CASSPGGNRETSGGLQFF,TGTGCCAGCAGCCCCGGGGGGAACAGGGAGACTAGCGGGGGGCTCCAGTTCTTC
TRBJ2-7,.,TRBD1,TRBV18,CASSPVGRGSPDEQYF,TGTGCCAGCTCACCAGTTGGCAGGGGGTCTCCGGACGAGCAGTACTTC
TRBJ1-5,.,.,TRBV6-5,CASSQGSHQPQHF,TGTGCCAGCAGTCAGGGTTCGCATCAGCCCCAGCATTTT
TRBJ2-7,.,.,TRBV19,CASSIESGIVGEQYF,TGTGCCAGTAGTATAGAATCCGGGATCGTAGGCGAGCAGTACTTC
TRBJ1-1,.,.,TRBV5-1,CASSQTGYTEAFF,TGCGCCAGCAGCCAAACAGGGTACACTGAAGCTTTCTTT
TRBJ2-3,.,TRBD1,TRBV5-8,CASSRGQGAYTDTQYF,TGTGCCAGCAGCCGAGGACAGGGGGCCTACACAGATACGCAGTATTTT
TRBJ1-5,few,TRBD1,TRBV19,CASSGDRVDQPQHF,TGTGCCAGTAGTGGCGACAGGGTCGACCAGCCCCAGCATTTT
TRBJ1-6,.,.,TRBV5-4,CASSLEKIGSPLHF,TGTGCCAGCAGCTTGGAGAAAATCGGTTCACCCCTCCACTTT
TRBJ2-7,.,TRBD1,TRBV29-1,CSVEDQGTGAYEQYF,TGCAGCGTTGAAGATCAGGGGACAGGGGCCTACGAGCAGTACTTC
TRBJ2-2,.,TRBD1,TRBV27,CASCSETGGISGELFF,TGTGCCAGCTGTTCTGAGACAGGGGGTATTTCCGGGGAGCTGTTTTTT
TRBJ2-2,.,TRBD1,TRBV6-2/TRBV6-3,CASSFSPGQGAGELFF,TGTGCCAGCAGTTTCTCCCCGGGACAGGGGGCTGGGGAGCTGTTTTTT
TRBJ1-5,.,.,TRBV30,CAWSVSGVGQPQHF,TGTGCCTGGAGTGTTTCAGGGGTTGGTCAGCCCCAGCATTTT
TRBJ2-2,.,TRBD1,TRBV9,CASSLRDRANTGELFF,TGTGCCAGCAGCTTAAGGGACAGGGCGAACACCGGGGAGCTGTTTTTT
TRBJ1-1,.,.,TRBV4-1,CASSQDPLKREGRNTEAFF,TGCGCCAGCAGCCAAGATCCTCTGAAGAGGGAAGGTCGAAACACTGAAGCTTTCTTT
TRBJ1-1,.,TRBD1,TRBV7-9,CASSFRGQGEWNTEAFF,TGTGCCAGCAGCTTTAGGGGACAGGGGGAATGGAACACTGAAGCTTTCTTT
TRBJ1-2,.,.,TRBV11-2,CASSRSTANYGYTF,TGTGCCAGCAGCCGGTCGACAGCTAACTATGGCTACACCTTC
TRBJ1-2,.,.,TRBV3-1/TRBV3-2,CASSPAPGLAVGGYTF,TGTGCCAGCAGCCCCGCCCCCGGCCTGGCGGTAGGTGGCTACACCTTC
TRBJ2-7,.,TRBD2,TRBV7-2,CASSLAGGPEQYF,TGTGCCAGCAGCTTAGCGGGAGGGCCCGAGCAGTACTTC
TRBJ1-2,.,TRBD1,TRBV6-2/TRBV6-3,CASSYVGSSFRGRRSGYTF,TGTGCCAGCAGTTATGTCGGCTCCAGTTTCAGGGGGCGCCGGAGTGGCTACACCTTC